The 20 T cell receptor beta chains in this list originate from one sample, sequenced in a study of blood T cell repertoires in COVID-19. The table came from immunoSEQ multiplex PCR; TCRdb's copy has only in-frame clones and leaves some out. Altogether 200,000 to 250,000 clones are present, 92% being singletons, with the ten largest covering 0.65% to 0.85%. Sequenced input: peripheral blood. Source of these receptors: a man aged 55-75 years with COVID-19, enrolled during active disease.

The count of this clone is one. In nucleotides, the CDR3 is TGTGCCAGCAGCTTAGCGAGACAGGGATGGAGAGAGCTGTTTTTT. It translates to CASSLARQGWRELFF. V usage is TRBV7-9 and J usage is TRBJ2-2; 7 bases line up with TRBD1. V shed 0 bases and J 11 bases; nucleotides not matched to a gene: 9. Per germline, CDR1 SEHNR and CDR2 FQNEAQ (reference sequence). The CDR3 sequence is 15 residues long.

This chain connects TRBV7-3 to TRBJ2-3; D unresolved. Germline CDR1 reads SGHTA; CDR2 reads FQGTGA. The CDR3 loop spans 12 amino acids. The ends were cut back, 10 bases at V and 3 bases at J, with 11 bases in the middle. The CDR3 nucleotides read TGTGCCACTTGGCCCCCGACAGATACGCAGTATTTT. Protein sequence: CATWPPTDTQYF.

The CDR3 nucleotides are TGTGCCAGCTCACCAGCTAGCGGGGGAGCGAACACCGGGGAGCTGTTTTTT. This translates into CASSPASGGANTGELFF. The rearrangement joins TRBV18 to TRBJ2-2; 10 bases agree with TRBD2. J lost 0 bases, V lost 2 bases, and 3 bases had no gene match. This CDR3 contains 17 residues. Looked up from germline, CDR1 is KGHSH and CDR2 is LQKENI. Full variable domain (outside the CDR3, taken from reference TRBV18 and TRBJ2-2): NAGVMQNPRHLVRRRGQEARLRCSPMKGHSHVYWYRQLPEEGLKFMVYLQKENIIDESGMPKERFSAEFPKEGPSILRIQQVVRGDSAAYFCASSPASGGANTGELFFGEGSRLTVL.

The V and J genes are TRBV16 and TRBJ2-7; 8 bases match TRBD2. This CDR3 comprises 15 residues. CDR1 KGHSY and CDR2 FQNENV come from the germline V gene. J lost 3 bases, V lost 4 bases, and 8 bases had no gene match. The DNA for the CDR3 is TGTGCCAGCAGCCGGGGACTAGTCGGGAACTACGAGCAGTACTTC. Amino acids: CASSRGLVGNYEQYF. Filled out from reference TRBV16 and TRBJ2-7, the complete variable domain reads GEEVAQTPKHLVRGEGQKAKLYCAPIKGHSYVFWYQQVLKNEFKFLISFQNENVFDETGMPKERFSAKCLPNSPCSLEIQATKLEDSAVYFCASSRGLVGNYEQYFGPGTRLTVT.

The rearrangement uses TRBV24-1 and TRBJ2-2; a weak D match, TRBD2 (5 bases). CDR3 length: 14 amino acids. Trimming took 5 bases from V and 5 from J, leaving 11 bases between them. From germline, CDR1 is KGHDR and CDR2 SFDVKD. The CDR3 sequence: CATSGTRDTGELFF. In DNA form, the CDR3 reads TGTGCCACCAGTGGAACGAGGGATACCGGGGAGCTGTTTTTT.

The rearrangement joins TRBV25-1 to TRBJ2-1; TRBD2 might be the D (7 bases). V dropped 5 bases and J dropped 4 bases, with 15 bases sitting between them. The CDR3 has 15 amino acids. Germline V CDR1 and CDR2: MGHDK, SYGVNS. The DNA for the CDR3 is TGTGCCAGCAGTCCCGAGGGGAGGGGGTACAATGAGCAGTTCTTC. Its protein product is CASSPEGRGYNEQFF.

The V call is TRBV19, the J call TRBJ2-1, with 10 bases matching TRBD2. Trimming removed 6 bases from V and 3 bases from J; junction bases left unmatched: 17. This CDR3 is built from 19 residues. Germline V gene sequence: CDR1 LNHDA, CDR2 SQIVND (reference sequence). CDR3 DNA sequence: TGTGCCAGTAGCCGATCGGGAAGCGGGAGGGCGCTTGGCTACAATGAGCAGTTCTTC. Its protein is CASSRSGSGRALGYNEQFF.

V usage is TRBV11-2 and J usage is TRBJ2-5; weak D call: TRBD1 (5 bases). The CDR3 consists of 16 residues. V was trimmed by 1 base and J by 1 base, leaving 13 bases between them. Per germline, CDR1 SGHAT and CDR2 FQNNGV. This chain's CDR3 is CASSLVGSGLQETQYF. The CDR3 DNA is TGTGCCAGCAGCTTAGTAGGGTCAGGGCTCCAAGAGACCCAGTACTTC. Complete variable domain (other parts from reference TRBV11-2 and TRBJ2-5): EAGVAQSPRYKIIEKRQSVAFWCNPISGHATLYWYQQILGQGPKLLIQFQNNGVVDDSQLPKDRFSAERLKGVDSTLKIQPAKLEDSAVYLCASSLVGSGLQETQYFGPGTRLLVL.

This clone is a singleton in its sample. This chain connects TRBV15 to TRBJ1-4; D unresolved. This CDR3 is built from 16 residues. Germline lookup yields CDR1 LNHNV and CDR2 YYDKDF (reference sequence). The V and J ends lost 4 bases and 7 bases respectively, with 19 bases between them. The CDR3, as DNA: TGTGCCACCAGCACCCCTGGGAGGTTCCTTAGTGAAAAACTGTTTTTT. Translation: CATSTPGRFLSEKLFF.

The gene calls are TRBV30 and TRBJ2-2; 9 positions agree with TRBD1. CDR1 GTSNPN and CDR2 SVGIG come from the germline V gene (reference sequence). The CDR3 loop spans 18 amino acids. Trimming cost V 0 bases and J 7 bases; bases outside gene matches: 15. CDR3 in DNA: TGTGCCTGGAGTGTACGGAGGGGGGACAGGGATAAAAACGGGGAGCTGTTTTTT. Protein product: CAWSVRRGDRDKNGELFF. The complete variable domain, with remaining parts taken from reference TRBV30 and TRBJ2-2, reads SQTIHQWPATLVQPVGSPLSLECTVEGTSNPNLYWYRQAAGRGLQLLFYSVGIGQISSEVPQNLSASRPQDRQFILSSKKLLLSDSGFYLCAWSVRRGDRDKNGELFFGEGSRLTVL.

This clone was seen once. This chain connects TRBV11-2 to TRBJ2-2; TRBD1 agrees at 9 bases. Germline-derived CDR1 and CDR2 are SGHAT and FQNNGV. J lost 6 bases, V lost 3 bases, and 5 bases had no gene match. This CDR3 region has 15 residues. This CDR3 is CASSLETGGSGELFF. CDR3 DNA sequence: TGTGCCAGCAGCTTGGAAACAGGGGGCTCCGGGGAGCTGTTTTTT.

DNA of the CDR3: TGTGCCAGCAGCTTGTTAGGACAGGGGTTTTTCGAGCAGTTCTTC. It codes for CASSLLGQGFFEQFF. The V gene is TRBV28, the J gene TRBJ2-1; 9 nucleotides line up with TRBD1. CDR3 length: 15 residues. CDR1 and CDR2 from the germline V gene are MDHEN and SYDVKM. With 6 bases clipped from V and 10 bases from J, the junction kept 13 bases outside the gene matches.

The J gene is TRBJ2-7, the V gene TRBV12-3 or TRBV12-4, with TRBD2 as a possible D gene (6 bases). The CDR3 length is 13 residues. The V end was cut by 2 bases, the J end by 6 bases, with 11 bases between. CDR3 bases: TGTGCCAGCAGTTTAAACGGGGGACCCGAGCAGTACTTC. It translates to CASSLNGGPEQYF.

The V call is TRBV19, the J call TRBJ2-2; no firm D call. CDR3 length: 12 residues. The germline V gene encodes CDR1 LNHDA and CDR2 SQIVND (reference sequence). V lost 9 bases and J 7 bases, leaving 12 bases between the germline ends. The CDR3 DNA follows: TGTGCCAGCCGGGTCCGGGTCGGGGAGCTGTTTTTT. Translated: CASRVRVGELFF.

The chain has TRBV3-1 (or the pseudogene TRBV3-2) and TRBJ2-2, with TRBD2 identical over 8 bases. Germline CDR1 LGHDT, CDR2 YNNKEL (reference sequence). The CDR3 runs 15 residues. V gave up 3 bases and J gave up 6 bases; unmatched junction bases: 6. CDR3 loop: CASSQGGLAAGELFF. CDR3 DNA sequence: TGTGCCAGCAGCCAGGGAGGACTAGCCGCCGGGGAGCTGTTTTTT.

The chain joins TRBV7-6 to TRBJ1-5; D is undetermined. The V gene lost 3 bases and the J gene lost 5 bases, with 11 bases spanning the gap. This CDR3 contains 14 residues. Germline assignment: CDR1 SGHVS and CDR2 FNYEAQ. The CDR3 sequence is CASSFPGSDQPQHF. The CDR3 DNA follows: TGTGCCAGCAGCTTCCCGGGGTCCGATCAGCCCCAGCATTTT. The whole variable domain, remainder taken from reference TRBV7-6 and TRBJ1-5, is GAGVSQSPRYKVTKRGQDVALRCDPISGHVSLYWYRQALGQGPEFLTYFNYEAQQDKSGLPNDRFSAERPEGSISTLTIQRTEQRDSAMYRCASSFPGSDQPQHFGDGTRLSIL.

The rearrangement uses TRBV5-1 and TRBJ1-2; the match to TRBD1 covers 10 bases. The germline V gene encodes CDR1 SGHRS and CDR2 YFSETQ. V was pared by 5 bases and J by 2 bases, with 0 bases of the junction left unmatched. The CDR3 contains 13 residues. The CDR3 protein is CASRTGGNYGYTF. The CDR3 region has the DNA TGCGCCAGCAGGACAGGGGGCAACTATGGCTACACCTTC.

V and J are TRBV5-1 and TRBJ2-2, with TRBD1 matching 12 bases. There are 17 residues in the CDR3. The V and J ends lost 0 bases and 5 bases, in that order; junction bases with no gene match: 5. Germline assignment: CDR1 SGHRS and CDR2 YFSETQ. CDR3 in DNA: TGCGCCAGCAGCTTGGCTCTGGGACAGGGGGCAACCGGGGAGCTGTTTTTT. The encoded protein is CASSLALGQGATGELFF. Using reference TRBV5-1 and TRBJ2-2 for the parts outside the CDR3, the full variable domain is KAGVTQTPRYLIKTRGQQVTLSCSPISGHRSVSWYQQTPGQGLQFLFEYFSETQRNKGNFPGRFSGRQFSNSRSEMNVSTLELGDSALYLCASSLALGQGATGELFFGEGSRLTVL.

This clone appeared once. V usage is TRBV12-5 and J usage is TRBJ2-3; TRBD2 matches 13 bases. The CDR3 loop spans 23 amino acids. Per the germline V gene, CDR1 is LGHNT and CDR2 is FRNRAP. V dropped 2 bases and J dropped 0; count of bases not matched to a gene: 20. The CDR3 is CASGLRRQGRLAGGTSSTDTQYF. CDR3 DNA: TGTGCTAGTGGTTTGCGCCGACAGGGGAGACTAGCGGGGGGTACCTCTAGCACAGATACGCAGTATTTT.

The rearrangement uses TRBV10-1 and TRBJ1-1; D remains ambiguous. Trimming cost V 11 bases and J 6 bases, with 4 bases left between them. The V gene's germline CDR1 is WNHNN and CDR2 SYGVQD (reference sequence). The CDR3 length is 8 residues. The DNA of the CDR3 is TGCGCCGCGCCTGAAGCTTTCTTT. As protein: CAAPEAFF.